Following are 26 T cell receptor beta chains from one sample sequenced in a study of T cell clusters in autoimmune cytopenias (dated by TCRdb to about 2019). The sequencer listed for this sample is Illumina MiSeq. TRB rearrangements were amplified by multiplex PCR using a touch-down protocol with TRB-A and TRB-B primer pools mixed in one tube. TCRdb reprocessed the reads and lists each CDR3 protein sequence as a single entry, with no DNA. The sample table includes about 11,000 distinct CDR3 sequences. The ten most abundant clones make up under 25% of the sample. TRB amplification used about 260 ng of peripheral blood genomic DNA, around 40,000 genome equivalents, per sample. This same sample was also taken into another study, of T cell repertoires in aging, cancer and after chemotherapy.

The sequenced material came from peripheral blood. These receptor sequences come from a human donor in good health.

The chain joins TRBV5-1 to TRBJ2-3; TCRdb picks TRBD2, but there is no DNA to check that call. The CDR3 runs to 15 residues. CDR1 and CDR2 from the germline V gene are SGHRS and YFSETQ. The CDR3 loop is CASSFLAELTDTQYF. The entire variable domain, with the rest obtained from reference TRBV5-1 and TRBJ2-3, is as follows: KAGVTQTPRYLIKTRGQQVTLSCSPISGHRSVSWYQQTPGQGLQFLFEYFSETQRNKGNFPGRFSGRQFSNSRSEMNVSTLELGDSALYLCASSFLAELTDTQYFGPGTRLTVL.

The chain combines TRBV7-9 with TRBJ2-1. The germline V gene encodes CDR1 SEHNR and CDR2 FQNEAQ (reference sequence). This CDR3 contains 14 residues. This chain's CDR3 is CASSLAVGYNEQFF.

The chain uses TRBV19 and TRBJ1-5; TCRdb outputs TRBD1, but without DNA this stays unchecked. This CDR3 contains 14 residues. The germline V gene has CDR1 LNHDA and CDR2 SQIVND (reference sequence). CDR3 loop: CASSETGRNQPQHF.

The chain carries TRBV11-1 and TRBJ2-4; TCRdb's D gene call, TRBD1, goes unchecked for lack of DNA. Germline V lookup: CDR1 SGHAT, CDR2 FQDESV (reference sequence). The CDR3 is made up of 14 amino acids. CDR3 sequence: CASSQTGTMNIQYF.

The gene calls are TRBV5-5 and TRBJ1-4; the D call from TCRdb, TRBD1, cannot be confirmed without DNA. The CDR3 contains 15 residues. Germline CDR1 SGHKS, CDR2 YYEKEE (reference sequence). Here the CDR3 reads CASTPDPGPNEKLFF.

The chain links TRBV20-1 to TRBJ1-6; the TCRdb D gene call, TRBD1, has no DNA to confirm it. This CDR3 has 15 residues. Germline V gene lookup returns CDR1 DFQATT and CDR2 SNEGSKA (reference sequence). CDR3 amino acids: CSASGTGGKNSPLHF.

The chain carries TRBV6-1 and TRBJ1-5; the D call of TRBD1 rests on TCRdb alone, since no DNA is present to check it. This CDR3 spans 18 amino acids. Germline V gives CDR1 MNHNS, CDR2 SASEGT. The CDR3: CASRRQDRGTYSNQPQHF.

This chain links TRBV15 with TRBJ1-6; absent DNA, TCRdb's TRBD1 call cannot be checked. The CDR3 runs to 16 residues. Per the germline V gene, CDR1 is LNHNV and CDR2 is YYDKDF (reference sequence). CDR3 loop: CATSRTASSYNSPLHF.

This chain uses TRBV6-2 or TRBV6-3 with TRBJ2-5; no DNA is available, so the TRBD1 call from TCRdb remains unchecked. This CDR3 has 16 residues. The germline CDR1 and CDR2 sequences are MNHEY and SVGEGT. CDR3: CASSYPTRRVGETQYF.

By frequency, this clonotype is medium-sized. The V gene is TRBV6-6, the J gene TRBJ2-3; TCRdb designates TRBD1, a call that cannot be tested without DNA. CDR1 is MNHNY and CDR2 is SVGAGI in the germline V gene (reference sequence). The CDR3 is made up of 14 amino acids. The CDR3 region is CASRLGTGADTQYF.

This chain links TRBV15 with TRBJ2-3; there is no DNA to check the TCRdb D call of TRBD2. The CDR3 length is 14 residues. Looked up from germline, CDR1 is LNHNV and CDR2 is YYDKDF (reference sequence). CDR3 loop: CATRETSDTDTQYF.

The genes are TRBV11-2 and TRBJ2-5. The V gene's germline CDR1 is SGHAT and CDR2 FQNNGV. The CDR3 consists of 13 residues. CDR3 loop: CASSAAYQETQYF.

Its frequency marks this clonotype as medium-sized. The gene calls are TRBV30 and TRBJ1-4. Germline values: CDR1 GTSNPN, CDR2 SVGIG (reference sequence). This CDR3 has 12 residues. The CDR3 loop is CAWSRGNEKLFF.

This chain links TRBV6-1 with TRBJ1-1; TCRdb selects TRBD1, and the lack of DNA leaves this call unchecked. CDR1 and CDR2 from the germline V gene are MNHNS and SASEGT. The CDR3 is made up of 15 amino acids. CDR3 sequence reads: CASKGTSISNTEAFF.

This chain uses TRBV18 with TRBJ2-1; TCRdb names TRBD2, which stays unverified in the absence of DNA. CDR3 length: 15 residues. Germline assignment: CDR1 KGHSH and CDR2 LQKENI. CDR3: CASSSLAGAENEQFF.

The CDR3: CASTGTGSYGNTIYF. The chain carries TRBV7-6 and TRBJ1-3; TCRdb selects TRBD1, and the lack of DNA leaves this call unchecked. The CDR3 covers 15 residues. Per germline, CDR1 SGHVS and CDR2 FNYEAQ.

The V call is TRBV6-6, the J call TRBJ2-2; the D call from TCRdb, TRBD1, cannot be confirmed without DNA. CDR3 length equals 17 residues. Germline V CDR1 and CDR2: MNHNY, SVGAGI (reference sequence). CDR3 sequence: CASRLQGAGEYSGELFF.

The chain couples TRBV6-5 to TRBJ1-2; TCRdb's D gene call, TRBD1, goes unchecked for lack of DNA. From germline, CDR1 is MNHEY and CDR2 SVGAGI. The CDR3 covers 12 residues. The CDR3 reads CASAPGPRGYTF.

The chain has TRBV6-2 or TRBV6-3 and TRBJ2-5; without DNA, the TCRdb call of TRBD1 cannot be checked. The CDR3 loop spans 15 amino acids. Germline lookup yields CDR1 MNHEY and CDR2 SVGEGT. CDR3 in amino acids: CASSSPGTGGGTQYF.

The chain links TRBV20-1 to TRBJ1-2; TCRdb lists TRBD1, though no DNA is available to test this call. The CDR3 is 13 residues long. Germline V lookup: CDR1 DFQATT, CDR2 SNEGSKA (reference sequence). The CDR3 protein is CSARQGAEDGYTF.

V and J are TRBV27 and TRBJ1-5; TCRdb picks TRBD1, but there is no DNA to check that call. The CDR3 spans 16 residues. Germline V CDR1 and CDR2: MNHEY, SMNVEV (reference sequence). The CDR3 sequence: CASSPETDDSNQPQHF.

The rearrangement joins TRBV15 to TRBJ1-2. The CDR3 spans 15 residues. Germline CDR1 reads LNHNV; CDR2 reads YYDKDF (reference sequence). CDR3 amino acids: CATSRGWDFNYGYTF.

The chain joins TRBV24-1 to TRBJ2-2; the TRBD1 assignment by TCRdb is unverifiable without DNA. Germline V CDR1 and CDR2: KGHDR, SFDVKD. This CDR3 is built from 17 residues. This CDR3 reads CATSDLWTGTNTGELFF.

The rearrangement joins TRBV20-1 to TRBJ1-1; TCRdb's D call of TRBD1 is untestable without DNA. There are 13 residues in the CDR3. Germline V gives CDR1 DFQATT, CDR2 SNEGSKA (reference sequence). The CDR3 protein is CSARPGGGTEAFF.

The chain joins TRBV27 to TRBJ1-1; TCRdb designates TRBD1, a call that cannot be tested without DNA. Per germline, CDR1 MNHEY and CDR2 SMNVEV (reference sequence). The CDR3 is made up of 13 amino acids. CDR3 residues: CASRKNPAFEAFF.

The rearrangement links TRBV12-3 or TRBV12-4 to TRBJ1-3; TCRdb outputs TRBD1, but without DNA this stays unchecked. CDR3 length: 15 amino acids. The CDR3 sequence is CASSLAGSPANTIYF.